The next 19 T cell receptor beta chains were all read from a single sample in a study of cytomegalovirus exposure and HLA in healthy donors (dated by TCRdb to about 2017). The library was obtained by the immunoSEQ multiplex PCR assay. The multiplex PCR relied on a mix of 60 forward primers for TCR Vbeta segments and 13 reverse primers for TCR Jbeta segments. What TCRdb holds here is the immuneACCESS table cut down to in-frame rearrangements. Part of the clones is not present; checked against another copy, under half of the missing clones reflect an unresolved V gene, and the others are unexplained. The sample's records list roughly 120,000 clones. The top ten constitute 1% of the sample. Sequences were obtained from PBMCs. Receptor source: a man between 18 and 29 years old in good health and CMV-seronegative.

This chain joins TRBV14 and TRBJ2-1, with TRBD1 as a possible D gene (6 bases). V shed 0 bases and J shed 10 bases, with 10 bases lying between them. This CDR3 region has 13 residues. CDR1 SGHDN and CDR2 FVKESK come from the germline V gene. CDR3 DNA: TGTGCCAGCAGCCAAGAAGAGGGGGTGGAGCAGTTCTTC. It encodes CASSQEEGVEQFF.

This sequence joins TRBV19 and TRBJ1-2; no reliable D call. The CDR3 is 13 residues long. Trimming left V 3 bases short and J 2 bases short, with 7 bases between. Germline V gene data show CDR1 as LNHDA and CDR2 as SQIVND (reference sequence). Here the CDR3 reads CASSIDLNYGYTF. CDR3 sequence (DNA): TGTGCCAGTAGTATCGACTTAAACTATGGCTACACCTTC.

The chain carries TRBV2 and TRBJ2-7; the D gene is possibly TRBD2 (6 bases). The germline V gene encodes CDR1 SNHLY and CDR2 FYNNEI. The CDR3 runs to 13 residues. V lost 7 bases and J lost 2, with 12 bases in between. The CDR3 DNA reads as TGTGCCAGCACCCGGGACTCCGCCTACGAGCAGTACTTC. It translates to CASTRDSAYEQYF. Together with reference TRBV2 and TRBJ2-7, the CDR3 gives the full variable domain: EPEVTQTPSHQVTQMGQEVILRCVPISNHLYFYWYRQILGQKVEFLVSFYNNEISEKSEIFDDQFSVERPDGSNFTLKIRSTKLEDSAMYFCASTRDSAYEQYFGPGTRLTVT.

The chain is built from TRBV2 and TRBJ1-2; TRBD1 is a possible D gene (5 bases). CDR1 is SNHLY, CDR2 FYNNEI, per germline. V was trimmed by 7 bases and J by 8 bases, leaving 20 bases between them. This CDR3 region has 14 residues. CDR3 protein: CASTTTGDWGGYTF. The CDR3 nucleotides read TGTGCCAGCACCACGACGGGGGATTGGGGGGGCTACACCTTC.

The chain couples TRBV27 to TRBJ1-5; 8 bases map to TRBD1. Looked up from germline, CDR1 is MNHEY and CDR2 is SMNVEV (reference sequence). V lost 6 bases, J lost 5 bases, and 6 bases stayed unmatched. CDR3 length: 14 residues. The CDR3 region has the DNA TGTGCCAGCAGCCCTGCAGGGGGCCATCAGCCCCAGCATTTT. Protein sequence: CASSPAGGHQPQHF.

The chain links TRBV2 to TRBJ2-4; 8 bases match TRBD1. The V and J ends lost 6 bases and 9 bases, in that order; junction bases with no gene match: 1. This CDR3 contains 11 residues. Germline V gives CDR1 SNHLY, CDR2 FYNNEI. The CDR3 sequence: CASRDRVIQYF. The CDR3 bases are TGTGCCAGCAGGGACAGGGTCATTCAGTACTTC.

The chain joins TRBV5-1 to TRBJ1-4, with 7 bases lining up with TRBD1. Germline CDR1 SGHRS, CDR2 YFSETQ. The CDR3 contains 14 residues. V shed 2 bases, J shed 7 bases, and the junction held 5 bases outside the gene matches. Here the CDR3 DNA reads TGCGCCAGCAGCTTCGGTACAGGGGCTGAAAAACTGTTTTTT. Its protein product is CASSFGTGAEKLFF.

The chain links TRBV5-6 to TRBJ2-7; D is perhaps TRBD2 (5 bases). Germline loops: CDR1 SGHDT, CDR2 YYEEEE. There are 15 residues in the CDR3. V was trimmed by 1 base and J by 5 bases, leaving 16 bases between them. This chain's CDR3 is CASSLISSTGNEQYF. The CDR3, as DNA: TGTGCCAGCAGCTTGATATCGTCGACGGGGAACGAGCAGTACTTC.

The chain has TRBV5-4 and TRBJ2-7; a possible D gene is TRBD2 (6 bases). The germline CDR1 and CDR2 sequences are SGHNT and YYREEE (reference sequence). The V end was cut by 5 bases, the J end by 3 bases, with 18 bases between. The CDR3 is 15 residues long. DNA for the CDR3: TGTGCCAGCAGTTCGGGACTCGTTAATCTCTACGAGCAGTACTTC. Protein sequence: CASSSGLVNLYEQYF.

In the case of this clone: The same CDR3 arises from other DNA sequences in this sample as well. The J gene is TRBJ2-7, the V gene TRBV5-1, with TRBD1 identical over 11 bases. Per germline, CDR1 SGHRS and CDR2 YFSETQ. V lost 4 bases and J lost 5; bases outside the gene matches: 8. The CDR3 extends over 15 amino acids. The CDR3 is CASSASGTGGNEQYF. CDR3 DNA: TGCGCCAGCAGCGCTTCCGGGACAGGGGGTAACGAGCAGTACTTC.

The chain employs TRBV5-1 and TRBJ1-6; TRBD1 agrees at 8 bases. V dropped 4 bases and J dropped 10; count of bases not matched to a gene: 7. Per the germline V gene, CDR1 is SGHRS and CDR2 is YFSETQ. The CDR3 contains 14 residues. The CDR3, as DNA: TGCGCCAGCAGCCTGGACAGGGCTATCTCACCCCTCCACTTT. As protein: CASSLDRAISPLHF.

The chain couples TRBV5-1 to TRBJ2-2, with D tentatively TRBD2 (6 bases). V was cut by 6 bases and J by 0 bases, with 12 bases left in between. The CDR3 consists of 15 residues. Germline V gene lookup returns CDR1 SGHRS and CDR2 YFSETQ. The CDR3 reads CASKWGEPNTGELFF. CDR3 nucleotides: TGCGCCAGCAAATGGGGGGAGCCGAACACCGGGGAGCTGTTTTTT.

The J gene is TRBJ1-5, the V gene TRBV10-1; 9 nucleotides line up with TRBD1. J lost 7 bases, V lost 4 bases, and 8 bases had no gene match. In germline, CDR1 is WNHNN, CDR2 SYGVQD (reference sequence). CDR3 length: 15 amino acids. In DNA, the CDR3 is TGCGCCAGCAGTGGGGGACAGGGCGTTGGGCAGCCCCAGCATTTT. As protein: CASSGGQGVGQPQHF.

The rearrangement uses TRBV4-2 and TRBJ2-5; 11 bases fit TRBD2. The V segment lost 0 bases and the J segment 5 bases; nucleotides outside the gene matches: 14. There are 19 residues in the CDR3. Germline loops: CDR1 LGHNA, CDR2 YNFKEQ. CDR3 region: CASSQDPRTSGLGRETQYF. The CDR3 nucleotides are TGTGCCAGCAGCCAAGATCCCCGGACTAGCGGGTTGGGGAGGGAGACCCAGTACTTC.

This sequence joins TRBV6-5 and TRBJ2-2; maybe TRBD2 (5 bases). The CDR3 has 13 residues. V was trimmed by 6 bases and J by 7 bases, leaving 12 bases between them. The germline V gene encodes CDR1 MNHEY and CDR2 SVGAGI. The CDR3 spells CASRPPSSGELFF. CDR3 DNA sequence: TGTGCCAGCAGGCCTCCTAGCAGCGGGGAGCTGTTTTTT.

The rearrangement uses TRBV29-1 and TRBJ1-4; tentative D call: TRBD1 (6 bases). This CDR3 contains 11 residues. CDR1 SQVTM and CDR2 ANQGSEA come from the germline V gene. Trimming removed 5 bases from V and 5 bases from J, with 6 bases in between. CDR3 coding DNA: TGCAGCGTTCAGGGGAATGAAAAACTGTTTTTT. Translated: CSVQGNEKLFF.

V gene TRBV5-1 combines with J gene TRBJ2-3; TRBD2 aligns across 14 bases. Germline values: CDR1 SGHRS, CDR2 YFSETQ. V was pared by 0 bases and J by 1 base, with 7 bases of the junction left unmatched. The CDR3 contains 19 residues. The CDR3 reads CASSLEGTSGRIGTDTQYF. CDR3 coding DNA: TGCGCCAGCAGCTTGGAGGGGACTAGCGGGAGAATTGGCACAGATACGCAGTATTTT.

The gene calls are TRBV6-1 and TRBJ2-7, with D uncertain. The CDR3 spans 11 residues. Germline lookup yields CDR1 MNHNS and CDR2 SASEGT. The V end was cut by 2 bases, the J end by 6 bases, with 5 bases between. The DNA for the CDR3 is TGTGCCAGCAGTGAACCCAGCGAGCAGTACTTC. It encodes CASSEPSEQYF.

The chain uses TRBV6-4 and TRBJ2-7; 7 nucleotides line up with TRBD2. CDR1 and CDR2 (germline): MRHNA, SNTAGT. V gave up 3 bases and J gave up 4 bases; unmatched junction bases: 18. This CDR3 region has 18 residues. The CDR3 DNA reads TGTGCCAGCAGTGATAGCCAGCGGGAAAGTCGGTTGCGGTACGAGCAGTACTTC. It codes for CASSDSQRESRLRYEQYF.